This record concerns one TCR beta chain sequence. Its matching antigen is unknown. Germline V CDR1 and CDR2: SGHAT, FQNNGV. The V and J ends lost 1 base and 8 bases respectively, with 6 bases between them. This CDR3 contains 12 residues. These data are taken from a study of early T cells in non-severe SARS-CoV-2 infection. Study outcomes and limitations: Clonotype matching in VDJdb favored anti-spike CD8 responses and did not capture private and CD4 specificities.

TCRdb redid the calling of the 5' RACE reads with MiXCR, one entry per CDR3 protein. The sample lists 70,000 or so distinct CDR3 sequences; about 9.4% were seen once. The TCR originated in an adult who was a healthcare worker with PCR-confirmed SARS-CoV-2 infection or an uninfected control (not recorded which). This chain uses TRBV11-2 with TRBJ2-1; D is unresolved. This material consisted of whole blood, taken at baseline. In nucleotides, the CDR3 is TGTGCCAGCAGCTTAGGTTATTATGAGCAGTTCTTC. This gives the protein CASSLGYYEQFF. Full variable domain (missing parts from reference TRBV11-2 and TRBJ2-1): EAGVAQSPRYKIIEKRQSVAFWCNPISGHATLYWYQQILGQGPKLLIQFQNNGVVDDSQLPKDRFSAERLKGVDSTLKIQPAKLEDSAVYLCASSLGYYEQFFGPGTRLTVL.